This T cell receptor beta chain was identified in a study of OX40 agonist ivuxolimab in advanced cancers. Whole-study context: One hepatocellular carcinoma and a couple of cutaneous melanoma patients partially responded.

This clone was seen just once. Its matching antigen is unknown. Individuals having autoimmune disease history or systemic immunosuppression were not enrolled. Sequencing was performed with immunoSEQ multiplex PCR; in TCRdb, only in-frame clones are kept and a portion is missing. Found here are about 19,000 clones, 65% to 85% of them singletons; the top ten hold more than 3.5%. The study, taken as a whole, reports: Researchers report that CD8+ T cells had, on average, more expanded clones than CD4+.

The CDR3 has 13 amino acids. The germline gives CDR1 SGHTA, CDR2 FQGNSA. Trimming removed 3 bases from V and 6 bases from J, with 11 bases in between. Sample: CD4+ or CD8+ T cells sorted from blood, taken in a trial of the OX40 agonist ivuxolimab. This sequence joins TRBV7-2 and TRBJ1-2, with D possibly matching TRBD1 (5 bases). The clonotype comes from an adult with an advanced solid tumor such as melanoma, head and neck, liver or kidney cancer. CDR3 sequence reads: CASSFNRDDGYTF. In DNA, the CDR3 is TGTGCCAGCAGCTTCAACCGGGACGATGGCTACACCTTC.